Below, 13 T cell receptor beta chains from the same sample are listed, as sequenced in a study of vaccination effects on CD4 cells after COVID-19. Assay: immunoSEQ multiplex PCR; the TCRdb copy retains only in-frame clones and omits some. Of about 26,000 clones listed, about 84% were seen once; the top ten hold around 16%. Using viral peptide pools, the ViraFEST assay grew out antigen-specific CD4+ T cells prior to sequencing. Following 10 days of culture, CD4+ T cells were isolated. Confirmation by PCR established that the person had SARS-CoV-2 infection between March and December 2020. No antigen has been identified for these receptors. Material: CD4+ T cells from PBMCs cultured with HCoV-NL63 spike peptides, obtained before COVID-19 vaccination. Receptor source: a human donor who had a prior SARS-CoV-2 infection.

This clone was seen only a few times. The genes are TRBV7-9 and TRBJ2-3; 11 bases are a match to TRBD2. Trimming cost V 0 bases and J 6 bases; bases outside gene matches: 8. Germline V CDR1 and CDR2: SEHNR, FQNEAQ (reference sequence). CDR3 length: 17 amino acids. CDR3 sequence: CASSLATSGGAHDTQYF. CDR3 DNA sequence: TGTGCCAGCAGCTTAGCTACTAGCGGGGGTGCACATGATACGCAGTATTTT.

The chain joins TRBV25-1 to TRBJ1-3, with D possibly matching TRBD1 (5 bases). Germline V gene sequence: CDR1 MGHDK, CDR2 SYGVNS. The CDR3 runs to 17 residues. Deletions cut 1 base from V and 0 bases from J, with 13 bases between. The CDR3 here is CASSEWGGRASGNTIYF. DNA for the CDR3: TGTGCCAGCAGTGAATGGGGCGGGAGGGCCTCTGGAAACACCATATATTTT.

This clone has just one count. This chain joins TRBV30 and TRBJ2-5; a weak D match, TRBD2 (6 bases). CDR1 and CDR2 from the germline V gene are GTSNPN and SVGIG (reference sequence). CDR3 size: 14 residues. Trimming removed 0 bases at V and 5 bases at J, with 13 bases between. CDR3 protein: CAWSVTLRGETQYF. The CDR3, as DNA: TGTGCCTGGAGTGTGACCCTTCGGGGGGAGACCCAGTACTTC. The full variable domain, its missing parts supplied by reference TRBV30 and TRBJ2-5, is SQTIHQWPATLVQPVGSPLSLECTVEGTSNPNLYWYRQAAGRGLQLLFYSVGIGQISSEVPQNLSASRPQDRQFILSSKKLLLSDSGFYLCAWSVTLRGETQYFGPGTRLLVL.

This clone is labeled medium-sized (0.01 to 0.1%). V and J are TRBV4-1 and TRBJ1-2, with D possibly TRBD1 on 6 matching bases. This CDR3 spans 15 amino acids. The V and J ends lost 1 base and 7 bases respectively, with 16 bases between them. Germline V gene sequence: CDR1 MGHRA, CDR2 YSYEKL. The CDR3 DNA follows: TGCGCCAGCAGCCAAGCTTTTTACGGGGGCCTTGGCTACACCTTC. It codes for CASSQAFYGGLGYTF.

The rearrangement links TRBV20-1 to TRBJ2-1; 7 bases are a match to TRBD2. J lost 6 bases, V lost 3 bases, and 8 bases had no gene match. This CDR3 has 14 amino acids. Germline-derived CDR1 and CDR2 are DFQATT and SNEGSKA (reference sequence). CDR3 loop: CSASVPGGGNEQFF. The CDR3 DNA follows: TGCAGTGCTAGTGTGCCGGGGGGAGGCAATGAGCAGTTCTTC.

The chain employs TRBV5-4 and TRBJ2-5; tentatively, D is TRBD1 (6 bases). Trimming removed 3 bases at V and 2 bases at J, with 14 bases between. The V gene's germline CDR1 is SGHNT and CDR2 YYREEE (reference sequence). This CDR3 has 15 amino acids. The CDR3 DNA reads TGTGCCAGCAGCTCCCCGATAGGGGGTCAAGAGACCCAGTACTTC. This translates into CASSSPIGGQETQYF.

The gene calls are TRBV3-1 (or the pseudogene TRBV3-2) and TRBJ2-3; D not resolved. This CDR3 region has 17 residues. V was trimmed by 0 bases and J by 6 bases, leaving 19 bases between them. CDR1 is LGHDT and CDR2 is YNNKEL in the germline V gene (reference sequence). This CDR3 is CASSQDQWGLGRDTQYF. In nucleotides, the CDR3 is TGTGCCAGCAGCCAAGATCAATGGGGTCTGGGTAGGGATACGCAGTATTTT.

V and J are TRBV4-3 and TRBJ2-7; unclear D gene. The V end lost 2 bases, the J end lost 0 bases, and 14 bases lay between the germline ends. This CDR3 spans 16 amino acids. CDR1 and CDR2 (germline): LGHNA, YSLEER. The CDR3 here is CASSQLPGGASYEQYF. The DNA of the CDR3 is TGCGCCAGCAGCCAACTACCCGGCGGAGCCTCCTACGAGCAGTACTTC.

V is TRBV12-3 or TRBV12-4 and J is TRBJ1-1; a possible D gene is TRBD1 (5 bases). The CDR3 covers 13 residues. V was pared by 8 bases and J by 5 bases, with 15 bases between. CDR3 sequence: CASSRGVVTEAFF. Here the CDR3 DNA reads TGTGCCAGCTCCCGGGGGGTGGTTACTGAAGCTTTCTTT.

V usage is TRBV19 and J usage is TRBJ2-7, with TRBD2 matching over 11 bases. The CDR3 runs to 15 residues. From germline, CDR1 is LNHDA and CDR2 SQIVND (reference sequence). Germline trimming cut 7 bases from V and 0 bases from J; bases unmatched to any gene: 5. CDR3 sequence (DNA): TGTGCCAGTACGGGGACTAGCGGAAACTCCTACGAGCAGTACTTC. It codes for CASTGTSGNSYEQYF.

A few counts support this clone. The chain is built from TRBV5-1 and TRBJ2-1; 7 bases agree with TRBD2. The V gene's germline CDR1 is SGHRS and CDR2 YFSETQ. The CDR3 covers 20 residues. Trimming cost V 4 bases and J 3 bases; bases outside gene matches: 22. CDR3 region: CASSQPGPPTRTRNYNEQFF. Here the CDR3 DNA reads TGCGCCAGCAGCCAGCCCGGACCGCCGACGCGGACTAGAAACTACAATGAGCAGTTCTTC.

This clone showed up just once. The chain has TRBV7-2 and TRBJ1-2; 8 bases fit TRBD1. Germline CDR1 SGHTA, CDR2 FQGNSA. The V gene end was trimmed by 5 bases and the J gene end by 1 base; junction bases not matched to a gene: 6. The CDR3 length is 15 residues. The CDR3 sequence is CASSPPDRVNYGYTF. CDR3 in DNA: TGTGCCAGCAGCCCACCGGACAGGGTTAACTATGGCTACACCTTC.

The gene calls are TRBV18 and TRBJ1-2, with TRBD1 identical over 8 bases. The CDR3 consists of 14 residues. The V segment lost 4 bases and the J segment 4 bases; nucleotides outside the gene matches: 5. Germline lookup yields CDR1 KGHSH and CDR2 LQKENI. The CDR3: CASSQDRDGYGYTF. CDR3 nucleotide sequence: TGTGCCAGCTCACAGGACAGGGACGGCTATGGCTACACCTTC.